These 30 T cell receptor beta chains originate from one sample sequenced in a study of T cells after yellow fever vaccination. TCRdb re-called the 5' RACE reads through MiXCR, storing one row per CDR3 protein. The repertoire includes some 500,000 distinct CDR3 sequences, about 13% of them detected once, and more than 12% sits in the top ten. The sample consisted of PBMCs, taken on the day of the yellow fever booster vaccination. Every receptor here comes from a man aged 30 to 45 who received the YFV17D yellow fever vaccine.

This clonotype was counted between two and nine times. The J gene is TRBJ1-4, the V gene TRBV9; 9 bases are shared with TRBD1. The germline V gene has CDR1 SGDLS and CDR2 YYNGEE. V was pared by 3 bases and J by 5 bases, with 5 bases of the junction left unmatched. This CDR3 region has 15 residues. The CDR3 DNA reads TGTGCCAGCAGCGCCCCGGACAGGGGAAATGAAAAACTGTTTTTT. Protein product: CASSAPDRGNEKLFF.

This clonotype was seen repeatedly, ten times or more. The chain couples TRBV19 to TRBJ1-5; D ambiguous. Trimming shortened V by 3 bases and J by 0 bases, and 9 bases separated the two germline ends. Germline loops: CDR1 LNHDA, CDR2 SQIVND (reference sequence). This CDR3 has 15 residues. Here the CDR3 DNA reads TGTGCCAGTAGTATGGTGAGATATAGCAATCAGCCCCAGCATTTT. Its translation: CASSMVRYSNQPQHF.

This clonotype was recorded a few times. The V gene is TRBV4-3, the J gene TRBJ2-3, with 12 bases lining up with TRBD2. This CDR3 comprises 15 residues. Germline V gene sequence: CDR1 LGHNA, CDR2 YSLEER. Trimming cost V 5 bases and J 5 bases; bases outside gene matches: 5. The DNA for the CDR3 is TGCGCCAGCAGCGAGACTAGCGGGAGCGAAGATACGCAGTATTTT. Its translation is CASSETSGSEDTQYF.

J is TRBJ2-1 and V is TRBV6-2 or TRBV6-3; D is uncertain. This CDR3 has 13 residues. Germline CDR1 is MNHEY and CDR2 is SVGEGT. Trimming took off 4 bases at V and 8 bases at J, with 12 bases between the two ends. The CDR3 DNA follows: TGTGCCAGCAGTTCCTACATAGATGATGAGCAGTTCTTC. Amino acid sequence: CASSSYIDDEQFF.

This clonotype was detected many times. The chain recombines TRBV20-1 with TRBJ2-1; the match to TRBD2 covers 10 bases. The CDR3 runs 15 residues. Trimming cost V 3 bases and J 11 bases; bases outside gene matches: 13. Germline CDR1 and CDR2: DFQATT and SNEGSKA (reference sequence). CDR3 coding DNA: TGCAGTGCTAGGGGTCCTAGCGGGAGCGGAATGAAGCAGTTCTTC. Its protein product is CSARGPSGSGMKQFF.

This clonotype was seen a few times. The V and J genes are TRBV6-5 and TRBJ1-2, with TRBD1 as a possible D gene (5 bases). Between the trimmed V and J ends, which lost 2 bases and 10 bases, there was a span of 14 bases. This CDR3 has 13 residues. Germline V gene data show CDR1 as MNHEY and CDR2 as SVGAGI. The CDR3 region has the DNA TGTGCCAGCAGTTACAGGGGACGAGAGTCCTACACCTTC. Protein product: CASSYRGRESYTF.

CDR3 sequence reads: CSAPGQGSSYEQYF. CDR3 sequence (DNA): TGCAGTGCTCCGGGACAGGGGAGCTCCTACGAGCAGTACTTC. This rearrangement joins TRBV20-1 to TRBJ2-7; 10 bases fit TRBD1. The junction had 4 bases not matched to a gene; V was cut back by 5 bases and J by 0 bases. The CDR3 has 14 residues. Germline V gene data show CDR1 as DFQATT and CDR2 as SNEGSKA (reference sequence).

This clonotype was detected a few times. The chain couples TRBV11-2 to TRBJ2-6, with D possibly TRBD1 on 6 matching bases. CDR1 and CDR2 (germline): SGHAT, FQNNGV. V was shortened by 1 base and J by 0 bases, with 13 bases between the two germline ends. This CDR3 is built from 18 residues. The DNA for the CDR3 is TGTGCCAGCAGCTTAGTTATACAGGGTAGCTCTGGGGCCAACGTCCTGACTTTC. This encodes CASSLVIQGSSGANVLTF.

A few counts support this clonotype. This chain connects TRBV30 to TRBJ2-2; 8 bases line up with TRBD1. Germline CDR1 is GTSNPN and CDR2 is SVGIG (reference sequence). V lost 2 bases and J lost 8; bases outside the gene matches: 4. CDR3 length: 13 amino acids. CDR3 nucleotide sequence: TGTGCCTGGAGTTGGACAGGGAGGGGGGAGCTGTTTTTT. Translation gives CAWSWTGRGELFF.

This clonotype showed up just a few times. The chain joins TRBV18 to TRBJ2-2; D is unclear. Per the germline V gene, CDR1 is KGHSH and CDR2 is LQKENI. V lost 7 bases and J lost 6, with 9 bases in between. The CDR3 loop spans 12 amino acids. This CDR3 is CASYRVPGELFF. CDR3 sequence (DNA): TGTGCCAGCTACCGGGTACCCGGGGAGCTGTTTTTT. The whole variable domain, filled in from reference TRBV18 and TRBJ2-2, reads NAGVMQNPRHLVRRRGQEARLRCSPMKGHSHVYWYRQLPEEGLKFMVYLQKENIIDESGMPKERFSAEFPKEGPSILRIQQVVRGDSAAYFCASYRVPGELFFGEGSRLTVL.

The rearrangement joins TRBV2 to TRBJ2-3; TRBD2 matches 10 bases. CDR3 length: 17 residues. J lost 2 bases, V lost 7 bases, and 12 bases had no gene match. From germline, CDR1 is SNHLY and CDR2 FYNNEI. The DNA for the CDR3 is TGTGCCAGCACTCCCCGTGGGACTAGCGTGGTCACAGATACGCAGTATTTT. Amino acids: CASTPRGTSVVTDTQYF.

A remark on this clonotype: The junction and the germline gene differ at one end; a read error may be behind it. The V call is TRBV20-1, the J call TRBJ2-7; 8 positions agree with TRBD1. The CDR3 is made up of 12 amino acids. Germline-derived CDR1 and CDR2 are DFQATT and SNEGSKA (reference sequence). The CDR3 spells CSADRVTYGQYF. CDR3 nucleotide sequence: TGCAGTGCGGACAGGGTTACATACGGGCAGTACTTC.

A few counts support this clonotype. This chain connects TRBV4-3 to TRBJ2-3; D may be TRBD2 (7 bases). Germline CDR1 and CDR2: LGHNA and YSLEER. The germline V and J ends were trimmed by 0 bases and 3 bases, with 16 bases remaining between them. This CDR3 has 17 residues. CDR3 DNA: TGCGCCAGCAGCCAAGAGGCGCGGGGGCTGGGGACAGATACGCAGTATTTT. This sequence encodes CASSQEARGLGTDTQYF.

V gene TRBV20-1 combines with J gene TRBJ2-3; D is undetermined. Deletions cut 5 bases from V and 2 bases from J, with 11 bases between. This CDR3 comprises 13 residues. Germline V gene data show CDR1 as DFQATT and CDR2 as SNEGSKA (reference sequence). The CDR3 loop reads CSAAERNTDTQYF. The CDR3 DNA follows: TGCAGTGCTGCAGAGAGAAACACAGATACGCAGTATTTT.

The chain couples TRBV29-1 to TRBJ2-7; 10 nucleotides match TRBD2. Germline V gene data show CDR1 as SQVTM and CDR2 as ANQGSEA. V was pared by 2 bases and J by 2 bases, with 0 bases of the junction left unmatched. The CDR3 consists of 13 residues. The CDR3 DNA reads as TGCAGCGTTGAACTAGCGGGAGCCTACGAGCAGTACTTC. It is translated as CSVELAGAYEQYF.

This clonotype was observed a few times. The chain links TRBV12-3 or TRBV12-4 to TRBJ1-1; 7 bases agree with TRBD1. CDR3 length equals 14 residues. The V and J ends lost 5 bases and 0 bases, in that order; junction bases with no gene match: 3. CDR3 amino acids: CASSGDRLNTEAFF. In DNA form, the CDR3 reads TGTGCCAGCAGTGGGGACAGATTGAACACTGAAGCTTTCTTT.

This clonotype came up a few times. V and J are TRBV28 and TRBJ2-4, with D possibly being TRBD2 (5 bases). The length of the CDR3 is 13 residues. CDR1 and CDR2 (germline): MDHEN, SYDVKM. V was trimmed by 10 bases and J by 7 bases, leaving 17 bases between them. The CDR3 DNA reads as TGTGCCACCATGAGGTGGGAGCAGAACATTCAGTACTTC. It encodes CATMRWEQNIQYF.

This clonotype was seen a few times. The chain joins TRBV23-1 to TRBJ1-3, with a weak D call TRBD1 (6 bases). TRBV23-1 is reported as an ORF; its role is uncertain. The V end was cut by 2 bases, the J end by 11 bases, with 22 bases between. The CDR3 has 16 residues. The chain's CDR3 is CASSQSPFRGRGPIYF. As DNA, the CDR3 is TGCGCCAGCAGTCAAAGCCCGTTCAGGGGAAGGGGACCCATATATTTT.

V is TRBV10-2 and J is TRBJ1-5, with D perhaps matching TRBD1 (5 bases). V was trimmed by 3 bases and J by 2 bases, leaving 14 bases between them. The CDR3 sequence is 16 residues long. Germline V CDR1 and CDR2: WSHSY, SAAADI. The CDR3 nucleotides are TGCGCCAGCAGTGACAAACCAGGGTTTGGCAATCAGCCCCAGCATTTT. The encoded protein is CASSDKPGFGNQPQHF.

This clonotype was recorded a few times. The chain uses TRBV7-8 and TRBJ2-7; maybe TRBD1 (6 bases). Trimming took off 4 bases at V and 1 base at J, with 14 bases between the two ends. This CDR3 is 15 amino acids long. Germline CDR1 is SGHVS and CDR2 is FQNEAQ. DNA for the CDR3: TGTGCCAGCAGCTCCGGGACACGGCCGTCCTACGAGCAGTACTTC. This encodes CASSSGTRPSYEQYF.

This clonotype was seen a handful of times. The chain joins TRBV5-1 to TRBJ1-1, with D unresolved. The CDR3 is 14 amino acids. Germline CDR1 reads SGHRS; CDR2 reads YFSETQ. The V end lost 0 bases, the J end lost 4 bases, and 10 bases lay between the germline ends. The chain's CDR3 is CASSLVTVGTEAFF. CDR3 bases: TGCGCCAGCAGCTTGGTCACCGTCGGCACTGAAGCTTTCTTT.

The CDR3 DNA sequence: TGTGCCAGCACCTCACACCACCCCACCTTTATGGATGAGCAGTTCTTC. It yields the protein CASTSHHPTFMDEQFF. The rearrangement joins TRBV6-2 or TRBV6-3 to TRBJ2-1; no clear D gene. The germline V gene has CDR1 MNHEY and CDR2 SVGEGT. The CDR3 spans 16 residues. V lost 7 bases to trimming and J lost 8 bases, with 24 bases between them.

J is TRBJ2-5 and V is TRBV20-1; 7 bases fit TRBD2. Unmatched junction bases numbered 5, after V lost 6 bases and J lost 10 bases. Germline loops: CDR1 DFQATT, CDR2 SNEGSKA (reference sequence). CDR3 size: 10 residues. The CDR3 is CSAGLEGQYF. CDR3 nucleotide sequence: TGCAGTGCCGGACTAGAGGGCCAGTACTTC.

With respect to this clonotype: This clone may be a read error of a much larger clone one base away. The J gene is TRBJ2-3, the V gene TRBV6-5; D remains unclear. Germline V gives CDR1 MNHEY, CDR2 SVGAGI. The CDR3 loop spans 17 amino acids. DNA for the CDR3: TGTGCCAGCAGTTTTACTCGGGTTGGCGGATACACAGATATGCAGTATTTT. It yields the protein CASSFTRVGGYTDMQYF.

This clonotype was detected a few times. The chain couples TRBV27 to TRBJ2-7; 15 nucleotides line up with TRBD2. Germline V gives CDR1 MNHEY, CDR2 SMNVEV (reference sequence). The V and J ends lost 2 bases and 2 bases, in that order; junction bases with no gene match: 7. The CDR3 runs to 18 residues. The CDR3 reads CASSLGTWTSGRAYEQYF. In DNA form, the CDR3 reads TGTGCCAGCAGTTTAGGGACTTGGACTAGCGGGAGGGCCTACGAGCAGTACTTC.

This chain joins TRBV9 and TRBJ2-2; unclear D gene. Trimming stripped 5 bases from V and 1 base from J, with 9 bases between. The CDR3 consists of 14 residues. In germline, CDR1 is SGDLS, CDR2 YYNGEE. CDR3 residues: CASRKSGNTGELFF. The CDR3 nucleotides read TGTGCCAGCAGGAAATCAGGGAACACCGGGGAGCTGTTTTTT.

The gene calls are TRBV6-1 and TRBJ2-5, with 7 nucleotides matching TRBD1. The CDR3 spans 14 residues. Germline CDR1 and CDR2: MNHNS and SASEGT. J gave up 7 bases and V 7 bases, and 12 bases lay outside the gene matches. CDR3 in DNA: TGTGCCAGCACCGAGGGGGCGACTTTAGGGACCCAGTACTTC. Translating it yields CASTEGATLGTQYF.

The CDR3 region is CASSYHRDYNEQFF. Written as DNA, the CDR3 is TGTGCCAGCAGTTACCACAGAGACTACAATGAGCAGTTCTTC. This chain joins TRBV6-2 or TRBV6-3 and TRBJ2-1; D is unclear. The CDR3 runs to 14 residues. V lost 2 bases to trimming and J lost 3 bases, with 8 bases between them. In germline, CDR1 is MNHEY, CDR2 SVGEGT.

The chain carries TRBV27 and TRBJ2-1; 9 bases are shared with TRBD2. The CDR3 runs 20 residues. V lost 3 bases, J lost 4 bases, and 19 bases stayed unmatched. Germline CDR1 is MNHEY and CDR2 is SMNVEV (reference sequence). The CDR3 nucleotides read TGTGCCAGCAGTTTGGGGTCACTAATTAGCGGGAGCTTAGTATACAATGAGCAGTTCTTC. Encoded protein: CASSLGSLISGSLVYNEQFF.

This clonotype was found a few times. The chain has TRBV11-1 and TRBJ2-3; TRBD1 might be the D (6 bases). CDR3 size: 18 residues. CDR1 SGHAT and CDR2 FQDESV come from the germline V gene (reference sequence). V was trimmed by 11 bases and J by 3 bases, leaving 30 bases between them. The CDR3 is CAYRSAASRPGATDTQYF. CDR3 DNA: TGTGCCTACCGATCCGCTGCCTCCCGACCAGGGGCGACAGATACGCAGTATTTT.